Included here is one T cell receptor beta chain sequence, with context. The template used for profiling TCR beta VDJ and CDR3 was genomic DNA. MiXCR was run by TCRdb on the reads, yielding one entry per CDR3 protein. The repertoire holds over 150,000 distinct CDR3 sequences, with 50% to 55% as singletons. This specimen comes from a study of CD8+CD57+ T cells in acquired aplastic anemia. About the research overall: Across the sorted CD4+ and CD8+ cells, DNA amounts averaged 3.2 ug.

The sequencing sample was made of sorted CD4+, CD8+, or CD8+CD57+ T cells (not recorded which) from PBMCs. The TCR originated in a human donor in good health, serving as a control.

CDR3 coding DNA: TGTGCCAGCAGCATCCGGACAGGGGGACTCAACACTGAAGCTTTCTTT. Amino acid sequence: CASSIRTGGLNTEAFF. The chain uses TRBV14 and TRBJ1-1, with TRBD1 matching 10 bases. CDR1 and CDR2 (germline): SGHDN, FVKESK. The CDR3 loop spans 16 amino acids. Trimming removed 5 bases from V and 2 bases from J; junction bases left unmatched: 8.